A single sample is the source of the 15 T cell receptor beta chains below, sequenced in a study of cytomegalovirus exposure and HLA in healthy donors. A multiplex PCR was run with 60 Vbeta primers and 13 Jbeta primers. Clones were read by immunoSEQ multiplex PCR, and TCRdb kept only the in-frame ones, dropping some. The profile shows around 90,000 clones, roughly 85% of them singletons. Source material: PBMCs. These receptors were obtained from a man aged 35-49 years in good health and CMV-seropositive.

The chain couples TRBV7-2 to TRBJ2-7; 7 bases map to TRBD2. The CDR3 consists of 17 residues. CDR1 and CDR2 from the germline V gene are SGHTA and FQGNSA. V lost 3 bases to trimming and J lost 3 bases; unmatched junction nucleotides: 14. CDR3 bases: TGTGCCAGCAGCTTTCGCGGGAGTCCGGGAAATTACTACGAGCAGTACTTC. Protein: CASSFRGSPGNYYEQYF.

The J gene is TRBJ1-1, the V gene TRBV5-1, with D perhaps matching TRBD1 (5 bases). Germline assignment: CDR1 SGHRS and CDR2 YFSETQ. The CDR3 loop spans 14 amino acids. Trimming removed 0 bases from V and 2 bases from J, with 8 bases in between. CDR3 region: CASSLDQGNTEAFF. CDR3 DNA: TGCGCCAGCAGCTTGGATCAGGGTAACACTGAAGCTTTCTTT.

The chain uses TRBV28 and TRBJ2-7, with 12 positions matching TRBD2. This CDR3 contains 15 residues. J was trimmed by 5 bases and V by 6 bases; bases with no gene match: 8. Per the germline V gene, CDR1 is MDHEN and CDR2 is SYDVKM. CDR3 region: CASSPWTSGNDEQYF. As DNA, the CDR3 is TGTGCCAGCAGCCCTTGGACTAGCGGGAATGACGAGCAGTACTTC.

The CDR3 reads CATSRYGTGGVQPQHF. In nucleotides, the CDR3 is TGTGCCACCAGCAGGTACGGGACAGGGGGCGTACAGCCCCAGCATTTT. This chain links TRBV15 with TRBJ1-5; TRBD1 matches at 12 bases. The CDR3 sequence is 16 residues long. CDR1 and CDR2 from the germline V gene are LNHNV and YYDKDF (reference sequence). Trimming cost V 3 bases and J 7 bases; bases outside gene matches: 7.

The V and J genes are TRBV19 and TRBJ2-3, with TRBD2 matching over 8 bases. After removal of 6 bases from V and 3 bases from J, the junction contained 8 bases not matched to a gene. The germline V gene has CDR1 LNHDA and CDR2 SQIVND (reference sequence). The length of the CDR3 is 15 residues. CDR3 protein: CASRIGGGETDTQYF. The CDR3, as DNA: TGTGCCAGTAGGATCGGGGGGGGAGAGACAGATACGCAGTATTTT.

The rearrangement links TRBV19 to TRBJ1-5, with D perhaps matching TRBD1 (6 bases). Trimming removed 10 bases from V and 0 bases from J, with 13 bases in between. Looked up from germline, CDR1 is LNHDA and CDR2 is SQIVND (reference sequence). The CDR3 sequence is 14 residues long. The CDR3 protein is CATSGAYSNQPQHF. CDR3 sequence (DNA): TGTGCCACTTCAGGGGCCTATAGCAATCAGCCCCAGCATTTT.

V and J are TRBV7-9 and TRBJ1-6; possibly TRBD1 for D (6 bases). Germline assignment: CDR1 SEHNR and CDR2 FQNEAQ (reference sequence). CDR3 length: 13 amino acids. V was cut by 4 bases and J by 7 bases, with 8 bases left in between. The CDR3 reads CASSWDINSPLHF. The CDR3 DNA follows: TGTGCCAGCAGCTGGGACATAAATTCACCCCTCCACTTT.

This rearrangement joins TRBV5-4 to TRBJ2-7; TRBD2 is a possible D gene (7 bases). Germline V gene data show CDR1 as SGHNT and CDR2 as YYREEE (reference sequence). CDR3 length: 14 amino acids. V was shortened by 5 bases and J by 5 bases, with 17 bases between the two germline ends. The CDR3 here is CASRDGGLMDEQYF. The CDR3 DNA is TGTGCCAGCAGGGACGGGGGGCTGATGGACGAGCAGTACTTC.

The V and J genes are TRBV30 and TRBJ2-4, with D possibly TRBD1 on 7 matching bases. There are 14 residues in the CDR3. Germline lookup yields CDR1 GTSNPN and CDR2 SVGIG (reference sequence). V was pared by 1 base and J by 3 bases, with 10 bases between. The CDR3 region is CAWSEQGGKNIQYF. The CDR3 region has the DNA TGTGCCTGGAGTGAGCAGGGGGGCAAAAACATTCAGTACTTC. Supplemented by reference TRBV30 and TRBJ2-4, the full variable domain reads SQTIHQWPATLVQPVGSPLSLECTVEGTSNPNLYWYRQAAGRGLQLLFYSVGIGQISSEVPQNLSASRPQDRQFILSSKKLLLSDSGFYLCAWSEQGGKNIQYFGAGTRLSVL.

In this sample, this clone turned up a few times. J is TRBJ1-1 and V is TRBV7-9; TRBD1 aligns across 9 bases. Per germline, CDR1 SEHNR and CDR2 FQNEAQ (reference sequence). The CDR3 extends over 16 amino acids. The V gene end was trimmed by 5 bases and the J gene end by 1 base; junction bases not matched to a gene: 8. The CDR3 DNA reads TGTGCCAGCAGCCCCCTTCCGGGACAGGGGAACACTGAAGCTTTCTTT. It codes for CASSPLPGQGNTEAFF.

In this sample, this clone turned up once. This chain uses TRBV5-1 with TRBJ2-4, with D possibly matching TRBD1 (6 bases). Trimming took off 4 bases at V and 0 bases at J, with 14 bases between the two ends. Germline V gives CDR1 SGHRS, CDR2 YFSETQ. The CDR3 length is 16 residues. CDR3 DNA: TGCGCCAGCAGCCCAGGGGACCTCTTAGCCAAAAACATTCAGTACTTC. This sequence encodes CASSPGDLLAKNIQYF. The full variable domain, with the rest looked up from reference TRBV5-1 and TRBJ2-4, is KAGVTQTPRYLIKTRGQQVTLSCSPISGHRSVSWYQQTPGQGLQFLFEYFSETQRNKGNFPGRFSGRQFSNSRSEMNVSTLELGDSALYLCASSPGDLLAKNIQYFGAGTRLSVL.

To note about this clone: A read error may account for a junction end that differs from germline. In the same sample, other DNA sequences code for this CDR3. The V call is TRBV19, the J call TRBJ2-2; 11 bases agree with TRBD1. CDR3 length: 15 residues. CDR1 and CDR2 from the germline V gene are LNHDA and SQIVND (reference sequence). The CDR3 bases are TGCGCCAGTAGTATGAGGACAGGGGGCTCCGGGGAGCTGTTTTTT. Translation gives CASSMRTGGSGELFF.

This chain joins TRBV27 and TRBJ2-5, with D perhaps TRBD2 (5 bases). The V gene lost 2 bases and the J gene lost 12 bases, with 13 bases spanning the gap. This CDR3 contains 12 residues. Germline V gene data show CDR1 as MNHEY and CDR2 as SMNVEV (reference sequence). DNA of the CDR3: TGTGCCAGCAGTTTAGGTTCTACCGGGGAGTACTTC. Protein sequence: CASSLGSTGEYF.

The V call is TRBV29-1, the J call TRBJ1-2, with TRBD1 as a possible D gene (5 bases). The germline V gene encodes CDR1 SQVTM and CDR2 ANQGSEA. The V end lost 0 bases, the J end lost 9 bases, and 11 bases lay between the germline ends. The CDR3 is 12 residues long. The CDR3 is CSVEDQPDSYTF. DNA for the CDR3: TGCAGCGTTGAAGATCAACCGGACAGCTACACCTTC. Using reference TRBV29-1 and TRBJ1-2 for the parts outside the CDR3, the full variable domain is SAVISQKPSRDICQRGTSLTIQCQVDSQVTMMFWYRQQPGQSLTLIATANQGSEATYESGFVIDKFPISRPNLTFSTLTVSNMSPEDSSIYLCSVEDQPDSYTFGSGTRLTVV.

This clone was seen once. The genes are TRBV15 and TRBJ2-7, with 7 bases identical to TRBD1. V shed 5 bases and J 1 base; nucleotides not matched to a gene: 8. Germline V gene lookup returns CDR1 LNHNV and CDR2 YYDKDF (reference sequence). This CDR3 comprises 15 residues. The CDR3 sequence is CATSFRQGQSYEQYF. CDR3 nucleotides: TGTGCCACCAGCTTCCGACAGGGCCAGTCCTACGAGCAGTACTTC.